These T cell receptor beta chains were read from a single sample in a study of memory CD4+ T cells and cytomegalovirus serostatus. Sequencing used immunoSEQ multiplex PCR; TCRdb keeps in-frame clones, though not all of them. The sample comprises roughly 60,000 clones, more than 70% of which are singletons, and about 1% rests with the top ten. Sample: memory CD4+ T cells from blood. The receptor set was obtained from an adult in good health and CMV-seronegative. The CDR3 runs from the conserved cysteine through the conserved F or W. Each record gives: V gene, J gene, clone size, D gene, CDR3 protein, CDR3 DNA. The D gene is left open where the match is weak. Not all rows give a size; the values are once, few, many and, for expanded clones, a class.

TRBV6-6	TRBJ1-2	NA	NA	CASSYDRQTTRYGYTF	TGTGCCAGCAGTTACGATCGACAGACCACCCGGTATGGCTACACCTTC
TRBV7-2	TRBJ2-7	NA	NA	CASSLPWTATYEQYF	TGTGCCAGCAGCTTACCTTGGACAGCAACCTACGAGCAGTACTTC
TRBV5-1	TRBJ2-1	NA	NA	CASSHRTGASYNEQFF	TGCGCCAGCAGTCATAGGACCGGAGCCTCCTACAATGAGCAGTTCTTC
TRBV5-4	TRBJ1-2	once	NA	CASSLDREVGGGYTF	TGTGCCAGCAGCTTGGACAGGGAAGTGGGGGGTGGCTACACCTTC
TRBV28	TRBJ2-7	NA	TRBD1	CASSILPGQGNYEQYF	TGTGCCAGCAGTATCCTACCGGGACAGGGGAATTACGAGCAGTACTTC
TRBV2	TRBJ1-1	NA	NA	CASEWEGGGPSEAFF	TGTGCCAGCGAGTGGGAGGGTGGGGGGCCCAGTGAAGCTTTCTTT
TRBV9	TRBJ2-1	NA	TRBD2	CASSFRLAGQQFF	TGTGCCAGCAGCTTCCGACTAGCGGGACAACAGTTCTTC
TRBV7-8	TRBJ2-1	once	TRBD2	CASSFGRLAGGSSYNEQFF	TGTGCCAGCAGCTTCGGGAGACTAGCGGGAGGGAGCTCCTACAATGAGCAGTTCTTC
TRBV4-1	TRBJ1-3	NA	TRBD1	CASSRQGLIISGNTIYF	TGCGCCAGCAGCCGACAGGGGCTCATAATCTCTGGAAACACCATATATTTT
TRBV5-1	TRBJ2-3	NA	TRBD1	CASSLGRDRVPRRTDTQYF	TGCGCCAGCAGCTTGGGGCGAGACAGGGTCCCCCGTCGCACAGATACGCAGTATTTT
TRBV5-1	TRBJ2-1	NA	TRBD2	CASSLGPGAGSYNEQFF	TGCGCCAGCAGCTTGGGGCCGGGAGCGGGGTCCTACAATGAGCAGTTCTTC
TRBV11-2	TRBJ1-1	medium-sized	NA	CASSFGGDEAFF	TGTGCCAGCAGCTTTGGAGGAGATGAAGCTTTCTTT
TRBV7-8	TRBJ1-1	once	TRBD1	CASSLEGQGVITEAFF	TGTGCCAGCAGCTTAGAAGGGCAGGGGGTTATTACTGAAGCTTTCTTT
TRBV6-1	TRBJ2-7	NA	NA	CASLHTEISEQYF	TGTGCCAGCCTACACACGGAGATTTCCGAGCAGTACTTC
TRBV5-8	TRBJ1-5	NA	NA	CASSSNVGLNNQPQHF	TGTGCCAGCAGCTCCAACGTTGGGCTAAACAATCAGCCCCAGCATTTT
TRBV18	TRBJ1-3	once	TRBD1	CASSPGTGSSGNTIYF	TGTGCCAGCTCACCTGGGACAGGCAGCTCTGGAAACACCATATATTTT
TRBV5-1	TRBJ1-3	NA	NA	CASRALGVSSSGNTIYF	TGCGCCAGCAGGGCCTTGGGGGTATCTTCCTCTGGAAACACCATATATTTT
TRBV4-3	TRBJ2-3	few	NA	CASTGPNTDTQYF	TGCGCCAGTACGGGACCCAACACAGATACGCAGTATTTT
TRBV6-6	TRBJ1-2	once	NA	CASSHKQGNYGYTF	TGTGCCAGCAGCCACAAACAGGGAAACTATGGCTACACCTTC
TRBV27	TRBJ1-2	NA	TRBD1	CASSASGTGRNYGYTF	TGTGCCAGCAGTGCCTCCGGGACAGGGAGGAACTATGGCTACACCTTC
TRBV18	TRBJ2-7	once	NA	CASSRATGMGYEQYF	TGTGCCAGCTCACGCGCCACAGGGATGGGCTACGAGCAGTACTTC
TRBV6-4	TRBJ2-3	NA	NA	CASSVTHFTDTQYF	TGTGCCAGCAGTGTGACACATTTCACAGATACGCAGTATTTT
TRBV30	TRBJ2-1	NA	TRBD2	CAWSVLRTSGRLNEQFF	TGTGCCTGGAGCGTCTTACGGACTAGCGGGAGATTGAATGAGCAGTTCTTC
TRBV5-6	TRBJ2-5	NA	NA	CASSSFGWIRETQYF	TGTGCCAGCAGCAGTTTTGGATGGATTCGAGAGACCCAGTACTTC
TRBV10-2	TRBJ2-1	NA	NA	CASRLTYEQFF	TGCGCCAGCAGACTCACCTATGAGCAGTTCTTC
TRBV7-9	TRBJ1-4	NA	TRBD1	CASSPGGTGGEKLFF	TGTGCCAGCAGCCCGGGGGGGACAGGGGGCGAAAAACTGTTTTTT
TRBV18	TRBJ1-2	NA	NA	CASSPPGLVYGYTF	TGTGCCAGCTCACCTCCGGGACTTGTCTATGGCTACACCTTC
TRBV2	TRBJ1-2	NA	NA	CASSEQSYGYTF	TGTGCCAGCAGTGAACAGTCCTATGGCTACACCTTC
TRBV6-1	TRBJ1-1	NA	NA	CASSEQGITEAFF	TGTGCCAGCAGTGAACAGGGAATCACTGAAGCTTTCTTT
TRBV30	TRBJ1-5	NA	NA	CAWSGDSNQPQHF	TGTGCCTGGAGCGGAGATAGCAATCAGCCCCAGCATTTT
TRBV5-5	TRBJ1-4	NA	TRBD1	CASRATRTGEGKLFF	TGTGCCAGCAGGGCCACCCGGACAGGGGAGGGAAAACTGTTTTTT
TRBV18	TRBJ1-2	NA	NA	CASSPNRDGYTF	TGTGCCAGCTCACCGAACAGGGATGGCTACACCTTC
TRBV9	TRBJ1-2	once	NA	CASSADAFDNYGYTF	TGTGCCAGCAGCGCCGACGCCTTTGATAACTATGGCTACACCTTC
TRBV28	TRBJ2-1	NA	NA	CASSLLPNEQFF	TGTGCCAGCAGTTTGCTCCCCAATGAGCAGTTCTTC
TRBV7-9	TRBJ2-7	NA	NA	CASSLVGPYEQYF	TGTGCCAGCAGCTTAGTCGGACCGTACGAGCAGTACTTC
TRBV29-1	TRBJ1-2	NA	NA	CSVEALGTLGGYTF	TGCAGCGTTGAAGCCCTTGGGACGTTAGGTGGCTACACCTTC
TRBV6-6	TRBJ1-2	NA	NA	CASRTGTPNYGYTF	TGTGCCAGCAGGACCGGGACTCCTAACTATGGCTACACCTTC
TRBV5-4	TRBJ1-2	NA	NA	CASSKPEVLGYTF	TGTGCCAGCAGCAAACCAGAAGTGTTGGGCTACACCTTC
TRBV14	TRBJ1-2	few	TRBD1	CASSQIGQGHYGYTF	TGTGCCAGCAGCCAAATTGGACAGGGGCACTATGGCTACACCTTC
TRBV11-2	TRBJ1-2	once	NA	CASSLEGVGSYGYTF	TGTGCCAGCAGCTTAGAAGGGGTGGGTAGCTATGGCTACACCTTC
TRBV30	TRBJ1-3	NA	NA	CAWSLSDGNTIYF	TGTGCCTGGAGTCTATCGGACGGAAACACCATATATTTT
TRBV28	TRBJ2-7	NA	NA	CASSLWGSLTYEQYF	TGTGCCAGCAGTTTATGGGGCAGCTTAACCTACGAGCAGTACTTC
TRBV18	TRBJ1-2	few	NA	CASSPTEYYGYTF	TGTGCCAGCTCACCGACAGAGTACTATGGCTACACCTTC
TRBV6-1	TRBJ1-6	few	NA	CASVTGTSYNSPLHF	TGTGCCAGCGTTACAGGGACGTCCTATAATTCACCCCTCCACTTT
TRBV5-6	TRBJ1-1	NA	NA	CASSWGGATEAFF	TGTGCCAGCAGCTGGGGGGGGGCCACTGAAGCTTTCTTT